The 20 T cell receptor beta chains reported below all come from one sample, sequenced in a study of cytomegalovirus exposure and HLA in healthy donors. The PCR had 60 Vbeta and 13 Jbeta primers. The repertoire was sequenced with immunoSEQ multiplex PCR; TCRdb's copy has only in-frame clones and lacks some. In the table there are about 93,000 clones, about four fifths of which are singletons. Sequencing was carried out using PBMCs. The receptor source for this set is a man aged 45-65 years in good health and CMV-seronegative.

The sample holds a few counts of this clone. The rearrangement joins TRBV4-2 to TRBJ2-6, with D maybe TRBD1 (5 bases). Germline V lookup: CDR1 LGHNA, CDR2 YNFKEQ. The V end lost 0 bases, the J end lost 0 bases, and 6 bases lay between the germline ends. The CDR3 sequence is 16 residues long. This CDR3 reads CASSQDQGSGANVLTF. In DNA, the CDR3 is TGTGCCAGCAGCCAAGATCAGGGCTCTGGGGCCAACGTCCTGACTTTC.

Only one count was recorded for this clone. This sequence joins TRBV18 and TRBJ2-1, with 7 bases lining up with TRBD2. Germline CDR1 KGHSH, CDR2 LQKENI. J gave up 6 bases and V 4 bases, and 15 bases lay outside the gene matches. This CDR3 is built from 17 residues. The CDR3 DNA is TGTGCCAGCTCACTCGCTGGGCCAGCGGGAAGGGGCAATGAGCAGTTCTTC. This sequence encodes CASSLAGPAGRGNEQFF.

The CDR3: CASSGGLSSQETQYF. The CDR3 DNA follows: TGTGCCAGCAGCGGGGGCCTTTCTTCCCAAGAGACCCAGTACTTC. The rearrangement uses TRBV9 and TRBJ2-5; perhaps TRBD1 as D (5 bases). V lost 3 bases to trimming and J lost 1 base, with 13 bases between them. The CDR3 consists of 15 residues. The V gene's germline CDR1 is SGDLS and CDR2 YYNGEE.

CDR3 sequence (DNA): TGTGCCAGCAGTTTTCCAGGGAGGACAGATACGCAGTATTTT. Its translation is CASSFPGRTDTQYF. The chain couples TRBV28 to TRBJ2-3; D possibly corresponds to TRBD2 (6 bases). The CDR3 is 14 amino acids. Trimming took off 3 bases at V and 3 bases at J, with 10 bases between the two ends. Germline V gives CDR1 MDHEN, CDR2 SYDVKM.

V is TRBV4-2 and J is TRBJ2-3; TRBD1 is a possible D gene (6 bases). This CDR3 region has 17 residues. Germline V CDR1 and CDR2: LGHNA, YNFKEQ. The V and J ends lost 5 bases and 4 bases respectively, with 22 bases between them. In DNA form, the CDR3 reads TGTGCCAGCAGCTCCAAATCTGACAGGTCTGGGGCAGATACGCAGTATTTT. This translates into CASSSKSDRSGADTQYF.

This clone occurred once. This chain joins TRBV7-2 and TRBJ2-2; D might be TRBD1 (5 bases). Looked up from germline, CDR1 is SGHTA and CDR2 is FQGNSA. The V and J ends lost 5 bases and 2 bases respectively, with 9 bases between them. This CDR3 contains 14 residues. The CDR3 bases are TGTGCCAGCAGCCCAGGACATAACACCGGGGAGCTGTTTTTT. It yields the protein CASSPGHNTGELFF.

CDR3 nucleotides: TGTGCCAGCAGTCCAGACGGGAGCCCAAGCGAGCAGTACTTC. This sequence encodes CASSPDGSPSEQYF. The V call is TRBV6-4, the J call TRBJ2-7; maybe TRBD2 (6 bases). The V gene lost 5 bases and the J gene lost 6 bases, with 17 bases spanning the gap. The CDR3 has 14 amino acids. Germline CDR1 MRHNA, CDR2 SNTAGT.

The V gene is TRBV4-1, the J gene TRBJ2-3; D remains unclear. In germline, CDR1 is MGHRA, CDR2 YSYEKL. The CDR3 is 12 amino acids. Trimming removed 0 bases at V and 9 bases at J, with 7 bases between. CDR3 protein: CASSQDPRTQYF. In nucleotides, the CDR3 is TGCGCCAGCAGCCAAGATCCCAGGACGCAGTATTTT.

This clone was detected only once. The chain couples TRBV10-2 to TRBJ2-2, with TRBD2 matching 7 bases. The V segment lost 6 bases and the J segment 7 bases; nucleotides outside the gene matches: 8. The CDR3 runs 14 residues. Germline V CDR1 and CDR2: WSHSY, SAAADI. CDR3 residues: CASRAGLSGGELFF. Here the CDR3 DNA reads TGCGCCAGCAGAGCGGGACTGTCCGGCGGGGAGCTGTTTTTT.

This chain joins TRBV7-9 and TRBJ2-1; 11 bases match TRBD2. The CDR3 spans 16 residues. Trimming cost V 7 bases and J 4 bases; bases outside gene matches: 9. The V gene's germline CDR1 is SEHNR and CDR2 FQNEAQ (reference sequence). The CDR3 DNA follows: TGTGCCAGCACCTTGAACTTAGCGGGAGGGTACAATGAGCAGTTCTTC. Amino acids: CASTLNLAGGYNEQFF.

The sample holds one count of this clone. The rearrangement uses TRBV10-3 and TRBJ1-1, with D uncertain. V lost 2 bases and J lost 0, with 4 bases in between. CDR1 and CDR2 (germline): ENHRY, SYGVKD. The CDR3 totals 13 residues. The CDR3 sequence is CAISEDMNTEAFF. CDR3 DNA sequence: TGTGCCATCAGTGAGGACATGAACACTGAAGCTTTCTTT.

This chain connects TRBV7-9 to TRBJ2-7; TRBD1 is a possible D gene (5 bases). The germline V and J ends were trimmed by 5 bases and 1 base, with 15 bases remaining between them. Germline V gives CDR1 SEHNR, CDR2 FQNEAQ (reference sequence). The CDR3 loop spans 15 amino acids. CDR3 nucleotide sequence: TGTGCCAGCAGCCCCCTCAGGGATCGGTCCTACGAGCAGTACTTC. Translating it yields CASSPLRDRSYEQYF.

V usage is TRBV4-2 and J usage is TRBJ2-2; TRBD2 aligns across 12 bases. With V trimmed by 4 bases and J by 4 bases, 7 bases remained unmatched. This CDR3 comprises 17 residues. Germline lookup yields CDR1 LGHNA and CDR2 YNFKEQ. For the CDR3, the DNA is TGTGCCAGCAGCCCCGGAGGACTAGCGGGACTCACCGGGGAGCTGTTTTTT. Encoded protein: CASSPGGLAGLTGELFF.

This sequence joins TRBV18 and TRBJ2-2; possibly TRBD2 for D (5 bases). Between the trimmed V and J ends, which lost 7 bases and 4 bases, there was a span of 22 bases. Germline V gene data show CDR1 as KGHSH and CDR2 as LQKENI. The CDR3 totals 17 residues. The CDR3 reads CASLPGSAPAITGELFF. The CDR3 bases are TGTGCCAGCTTGCCGGGGAGCGCCCCCGCGATCACCGGGGAGCTGTTTTTT.

The CDR3 DNA reads as TGTGCCAGCAGCTTGGGGACTAGTAAGCAAGAGACCCAGTACTTC. Amino acids: CASSLGTSKQETQYF. The chain links TRBV11-3 to TRBJ2-5; 8 nucleotides align to TRBD2. This CDR3 region has 15 residues. CDR1 is SGHNT, CDR2 YENEEA, per germline. With 3 bases clipped from V and 2 bases from J, the junction kept 5 bases outside the gene matches.

This chain connects TRBV10-3 to TRBJ2-1; the D gene is possibly TRBD2 (6 bases). Germline V gene lookup returns CDR1 ENHRY and CDR2 SYGVKD. V lost 4 bases and J 6 bases, leaving 16 bases between the germline ends. The CDR3 loop spans 15 amino acids. This CDR3 is CAISVYSGASNEQFF. The CDR3 DNA is TGTGCCATCAGTGTTTACTCGGGAGCCAGCAATGAGCAGTTCTTC.

V gene TRBV5-8 combines with J gene TRBJ2-3, with 9 bases aligning to TRBD2. Losses at the gene ends were 0 bases for V and 8 bases for J; bases not matched to a gene: 7. CDR1 is SGHTS and CDR2 is YDEGEE in the germline V gene. The CDR3 length is 15 residues. The CDR3 region has the DNA TGTGCCAGCAGCTTGGAGGGCGGGAGGGCCGTTACGCAGTATTTT. Translated: CASSLEGGRAVTQYF.

This chain connects TRBV6-5 to TRBJ1-1, with 7 bases matching TRBD1. CDR3 length: 15 amino acids. The ends lost 0 bases at V and 3 bases at J; junction bases unmatched: 4. The germline V gene has CDR1 MNHEY and CDR2 SVGAGI. CDR3 in DNA: TGTGCCAGCAGTTACTCGAACCAGGGGGACACTGAAGCTTTCTTT. Its translation is CASSYSNQGDTEAFF.

The V gene is TRBV4-2, the J gene TRBJ2-1; 11 nucleotides line up with TRBD2. After removal of 6 bases from V and 1 base from J, the junction contained 8 bases not matched to a gene. The CDR3 is 17 residues long. CDR1 LGHNA and CDR2 YNFKEQ come from the germline V gene. The CDR3 loop is CASSPRTSGRSYNEQFF. The CDR3 DNA follows: TGTGCCAGCAGTCCCCGGACTAGCGGGCGATCCTACAATGAGCAGTTCTTC.

This clone was seen a handful of times. The rearrangement uses TRBV4-3 and TRBJ2-7; D gene uncertain. CDR3 size: 11 residues. Germline-derived CDR1 and CDR2 are LGHNA and YSLEER. With 0 bases removed from V and 9 bases from J, the gap between germline ends came to 6 bases. CDR3 DNA sequence: TGCGCCAGCAGCCAAGAGGCCCCGCAGTACTTC. This sequence encodes CASSQEAPQYF.